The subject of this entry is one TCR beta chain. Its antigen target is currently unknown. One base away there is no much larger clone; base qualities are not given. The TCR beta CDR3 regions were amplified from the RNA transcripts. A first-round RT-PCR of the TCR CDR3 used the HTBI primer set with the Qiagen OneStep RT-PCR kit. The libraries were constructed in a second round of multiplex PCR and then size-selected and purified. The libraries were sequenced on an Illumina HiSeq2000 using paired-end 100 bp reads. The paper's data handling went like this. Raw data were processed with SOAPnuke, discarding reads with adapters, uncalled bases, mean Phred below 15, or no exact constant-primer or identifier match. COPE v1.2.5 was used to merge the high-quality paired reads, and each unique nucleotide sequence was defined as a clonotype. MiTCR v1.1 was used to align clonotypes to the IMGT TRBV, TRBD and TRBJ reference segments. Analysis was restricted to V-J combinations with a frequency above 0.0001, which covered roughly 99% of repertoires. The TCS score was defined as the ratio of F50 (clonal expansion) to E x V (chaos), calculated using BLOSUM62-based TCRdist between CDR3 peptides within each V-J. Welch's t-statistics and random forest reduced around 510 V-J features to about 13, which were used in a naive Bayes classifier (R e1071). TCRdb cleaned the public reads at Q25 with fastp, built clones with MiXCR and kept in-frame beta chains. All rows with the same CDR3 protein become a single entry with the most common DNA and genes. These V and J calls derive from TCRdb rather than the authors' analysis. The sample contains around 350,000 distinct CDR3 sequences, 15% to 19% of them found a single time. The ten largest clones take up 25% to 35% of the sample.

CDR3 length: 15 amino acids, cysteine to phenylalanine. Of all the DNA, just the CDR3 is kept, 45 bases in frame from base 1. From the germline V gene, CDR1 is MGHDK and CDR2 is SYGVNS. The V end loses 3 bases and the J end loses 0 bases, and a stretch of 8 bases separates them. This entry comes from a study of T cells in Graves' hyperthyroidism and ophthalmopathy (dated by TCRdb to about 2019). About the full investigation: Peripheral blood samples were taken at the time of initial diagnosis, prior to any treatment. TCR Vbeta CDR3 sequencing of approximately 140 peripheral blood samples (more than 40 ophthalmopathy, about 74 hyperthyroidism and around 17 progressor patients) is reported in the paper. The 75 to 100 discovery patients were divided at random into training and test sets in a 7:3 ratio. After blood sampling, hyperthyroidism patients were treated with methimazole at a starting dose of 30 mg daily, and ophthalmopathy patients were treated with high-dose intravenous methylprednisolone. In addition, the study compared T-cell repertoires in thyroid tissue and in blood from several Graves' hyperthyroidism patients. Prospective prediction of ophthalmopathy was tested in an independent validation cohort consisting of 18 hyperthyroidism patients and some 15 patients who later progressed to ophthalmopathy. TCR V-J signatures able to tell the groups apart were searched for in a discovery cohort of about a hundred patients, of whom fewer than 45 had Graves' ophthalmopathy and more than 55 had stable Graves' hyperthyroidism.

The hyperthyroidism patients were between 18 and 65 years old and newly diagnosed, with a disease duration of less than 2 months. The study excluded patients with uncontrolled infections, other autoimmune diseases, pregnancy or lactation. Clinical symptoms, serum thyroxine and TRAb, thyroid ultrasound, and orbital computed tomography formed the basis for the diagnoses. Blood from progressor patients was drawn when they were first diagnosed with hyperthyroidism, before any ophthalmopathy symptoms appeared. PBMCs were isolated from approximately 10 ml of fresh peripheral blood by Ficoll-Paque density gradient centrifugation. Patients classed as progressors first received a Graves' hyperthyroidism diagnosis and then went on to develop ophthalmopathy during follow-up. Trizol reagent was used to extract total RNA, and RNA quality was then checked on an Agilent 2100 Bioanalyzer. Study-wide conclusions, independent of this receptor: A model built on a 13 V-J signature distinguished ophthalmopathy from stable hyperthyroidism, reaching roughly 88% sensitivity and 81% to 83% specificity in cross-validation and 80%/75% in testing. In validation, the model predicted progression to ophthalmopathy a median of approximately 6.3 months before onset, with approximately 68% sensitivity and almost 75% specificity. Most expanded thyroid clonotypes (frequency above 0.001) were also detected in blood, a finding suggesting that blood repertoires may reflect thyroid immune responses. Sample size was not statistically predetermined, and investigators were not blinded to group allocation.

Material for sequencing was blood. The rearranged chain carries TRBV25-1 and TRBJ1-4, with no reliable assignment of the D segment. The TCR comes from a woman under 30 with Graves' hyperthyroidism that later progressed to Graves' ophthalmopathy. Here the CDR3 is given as CASSDTDATNEKLFF. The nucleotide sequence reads TGTGCCAGCAGTGATACAGATGCAACTAATGAAAAACTGTTTTTT.